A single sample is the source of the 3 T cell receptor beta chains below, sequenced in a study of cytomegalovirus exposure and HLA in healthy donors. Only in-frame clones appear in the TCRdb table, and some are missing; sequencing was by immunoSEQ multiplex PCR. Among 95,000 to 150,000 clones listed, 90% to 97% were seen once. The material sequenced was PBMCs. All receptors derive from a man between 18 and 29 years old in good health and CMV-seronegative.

Written as DNA, the CDR3 is TGTGCCAGTAGCCCTTTTAGCGGGAGTATCGGGGAGCTGTTTTTT. Translated: CASSPFSGSIGELFF. This rearrangement joins TRBV19 to TRBJ2-2, with TRBD2 matching over 9 bases. After removal of 6 bases from V and 7 bases from J, the junction contained 9 bases not matched to a gene. The V gene's germline CDR1 is LNHDA and CDR2 SQIVND (reference sequence). This CDR3 contains 15 residues.

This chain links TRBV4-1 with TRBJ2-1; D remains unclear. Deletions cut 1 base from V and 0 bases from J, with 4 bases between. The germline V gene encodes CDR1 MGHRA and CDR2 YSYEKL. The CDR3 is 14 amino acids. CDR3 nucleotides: TGCGCCAGCAGCCAAGGGAGCTCCTACAATGAGCAGTTCTTC. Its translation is CASSQGSSYNEQFF.

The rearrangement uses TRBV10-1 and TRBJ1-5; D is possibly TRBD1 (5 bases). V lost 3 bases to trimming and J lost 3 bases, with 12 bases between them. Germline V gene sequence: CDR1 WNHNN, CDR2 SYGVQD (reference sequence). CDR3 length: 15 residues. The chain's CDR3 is CASSDPHRTNQPQHF. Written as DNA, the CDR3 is TGCGCCAGCAGTGATCCCCACAGGACCAATCAGCCCCAGCATTTT.